This T cell receptor beta chain derives from a study of blood T cells in healthy people across ages. Next came a second PCR, run for roughly 7 to 12 cycles, which used a sample-barcoded 5' primer along with a J-beta primer mix. Each CDR3 protein is one row after TCRdb ran MiXCR on the 5' RACE reads. The sample lists 600,000 to 650,000 distinct CDR3 sequences, around three fifths occurring once. The CDR3 is made up of 11 amino acids. The germline V and J ends were trimmed by 6 bases and 8 bases, with 10 bases remaining between them. This clonotype has only a few counts. The sample was blood. The clonotype was recovered from a man aged 55 to 69 in good health. This chain links TRBV12-3 or TRBV12-4 with TRBJ1-2; D is perhaps TRBD1 (5 bases). CDR3 in amino acids: CASSSRGGYTF. The CDR3 bases are TGTGCCAGCAGCTCCCGGGGCGGCTACACCTTC.